Listed below are T cell receptor beta chains from one sample, sequenced in a study of cytomegalovirus exposure and HLA in healthy donors. Some clones are missing from TCRdb's copy, which holds only in-frame ones; the method was immunoSEQ multiplex PCR. The sample includes 100,000 to 150,000 clones, around four fifths of them seen just once. Sequenced input: PBMCs. The receptors come from a man between 18 and 29 years old in good health and CMV-seropositive. Both conserved end residues are part of each CDR3. D genes are given only for firm matches. Only some rows state a clone size, as once, few, many or a class for expanded clones.

d_call	v_call	clone_size	j_call	cdr3_nt	cdr3_aa
TRBD2	TRBV4-1	.	TRBJ2-4	TGCGCCAGCAGCGGCTCTAGCGGGGACATAAACATTCAGTACTTC	CASSGSSGDINIQYF
.	TRBV6-5	.	TRBJ1-4	TGTGCCAGCAGTTACTCGCGGGGGTATGAAAAACTGTTTTTT	CASSYSRGYEKLFF
.	TRBV7-9	many	TRBJ1-1	TGTGCCAGCACCCCGGCGGGAGGGGACCCTAGGGCTTTCTTT	CASTPAGGDPRAFF
.	TRBV7-9	once	TRBJ2-7	TGTGCCAGCAGCAGGGGGACGGTCTACGAGCAGTACTTC	CASSRGTVYEQYF
TRBD1	TRBV30	.	TRBJ1-3	TGTGCCTGGAGTTCCCCCTACACAGGGGGCGCCGGGGCTGGAAACACCATATATTTT	CAWSSPYTGGAGAGNTIYF
.	TRBV6-6	once	TRBJ1-1	TGTGCCAGCAGCCCCAGGGGCGGAGTAACTGAAGCTTTCTTT	CASSPRGGVTEAFF
.	TRBV19	.	TRBJ1-5	TGTGCCAGTAGGCTCGCGGGGGAGAGCAATCAGCCCCAGCATTTT	CASRLAGESNQPQHF
TRBD1	TRBV28	.	TRBJ1-4	TGTGCCAGCACCCTTACGCCGGGGACAGGGGTCGCAAAACTGTTTTTT	CASTLTPGTGVAKLFF
TRBD1	TRBV28	.	TRBJ2-2	TGTGCCAGCAGTACTCTAGGGGGCGGGACCGGGGAGCTGTTTTTT	CASSTLGGGTGELFF
.	TRBV13	.	TRBJ2-3	TGTGCCAGCAGCTTAATAGCGGGCACAGATACGCAGTATTTT	CASSLIAGTDTQYF
.	TRBV19	.	TRBJ2-6	TGTGCCAGTCGAATCAGGGGTGCTGGGGCCAACGTCCTGACTTTC	CASRIRGAGANVLTF
TRBD1	TRBV11-2	.	TRBJ2-5	TGTGCCAGCAGCTTCGGCGGACAGGGGGCGAGGGGTCAAGAGACCCAGTACTTC	CASSFGGQGARGQETQYF
TRBD1	TRBV27	.	TRBJ1-6	TGTGCCAGCAGTTTATCACAGGGGGTTTATTCACCCCTCCACTTT	CASSLSQGVYSPLHF
.	TRBV10-3	.	TRBJ2-2	TGTGCCACTCGTTATAATGCGGACACCGGGGAGCTGTTTTTT	CATRYNADTGELFF
.	TRBV7-9	.	TRBJ1-1	TGTGCCAGCAGCTTATTAGGGGAGAACACTGAAGCTTTCTTT	CASSLLGENTEAFF
.	TRBV7-9	few	TRBJ2-2	TGTGCCAGCAGTCCGTCTGCCGGGGGTAACGGGGAGCTGTTTTTT	CASSPSAGGNGELFF
.	TRBV10-3	.	TRBJ1-1	TGTGCCATCAGGCGACAGGACACTGAAGCTTTCTTT	CAIRRQDTEAFF
TRBD1	TRBV28	.	TRBJ1-3	TGTGCCAGCAGTTTTCGTCGGGTGACAGGGCAAATATATTTT	CASSFRRVTGQIYF
.	TRBV30	.	TRBJ2-6	TGTGCCTGGAGTGCGGGGGACTCTGGGGCCAACGTCCTGACTTTC	CAWSAGDSGANVLTF
.	TRBV13	.	TRBJ1-2	TGTGCCAGCAGCTTAAGCACAGCTAGCCGCTATGGCTACACCTTC	CASSLSTASRYGYTF
.	TRBV9	.	TRBJ2-7	TGTGCCAGCAGGAAAGTCCCTAGCTACGAGCAGTACTTC	CASRKVPSYEQYF
.	TRBV28	.	TRBJ1-1	TGTGCCAGCAGTTTTGGGGCCGGGGGCACTGAAGCTTTCTTT	CASSFGAGGTEAFF
.	TRBV30	.	TRBJ1-1	TGTGCCTGGAGTCGACCCAATTCGCGGATTGAAGCTTTCTTT	CAWSRPNSRIEAFF
.	TRBV19	.	TRBJ1-2	TGTGCCAGTAGTATAGATCGTCAGTTGGCAGGCTACACCTTC	CASSIDRQLAGYTF
.	TRBV13	few	TRBJ2-7	TGTGCCAGCGGTGGGGGGGGGCGGGGATCCGAGCAGTACTTC	CASGGGGRGSEQYF
TRBD1	TRBV6-5	.	TRBJ2-1	TGTGCCAGCACCAAGGGGGCCAGGGGCAATGAGCAGTTCTTC	CASTKGARGNEQFF
TRBD1	TRBV7-9	once	TRBJ2-7	TGTGCCAGCAGCTCGACCGGAGGGACAGGGGACTACGAGCAGTACTTC	CASSSTGGTGDYEQYF
.	TRBV15	.	TRBJ1-5	TGTGCCACCAGCAGAGAGGGCATTGGCGATCAGCCCCAGCATTTT	CATSREGIGDQPQHF
.	TRBV28	.	TRBJ2-7	TGTGCCAGCATCAGGGAAGGTTACGAGCAGTACTTC	CASIREGYEQYF
.	TRBV6-5	.	TRBJ2-2	TGTGCCAGCAGTTACGTCGGTCCCGGGGAGCTGTTTTTT	CASSYVGPGELFF